The 30 T cell receptor beta chains below were found in one sample sequenced in a study of T cells in localized non-small cell lung cancer. TCRdb's copy holds only in-frame clones and misses some; the assay was immunoSEQ multiplex PCR. The sample lists 45,000 or so clones; 90% to 95% were seen once. This specimen was PBMCs, taken before any cancer treatment. Receptors originate from a woman aged 40 to 75 with stage II lung adenocarcinoma.

The rearrangement joins TRBV5-1 to TRBJ1-1; TRBD1 aligns across 7 bases. The CDR3 runs 14 residues. Looked up from germline, CDR1 is SGHRS and CDR2 is YFSETQ. V lost 0 bases and J lost 4; bases outside the gene matches: 3. CDR3 in DNA: TGCGCCAGCAGCTTGGCCGGGACAGTCACTGAAGCTTTCTTT. Protein: CASSLAGTVTEAFF.

V and J are TRBV25-1 and TRBJ1-1; possibly TRBD1 for D (6 bases). The V end was cut by 1 base, the J end by 4 bases, with 10 bases between. In germline, CDR1 is MGHDK, CDR2 SYGVNS. This CDR3 has 14 residues. The DNA for the CDR3 is TGTGCCAGCAGTGAATTTCGAGGGGGCACTGAAGCTTTCTTT. Amino acid sequence: CASSEFRGGTEAFF. The variable domain in full, completed from reference TRBV25-1 and TRBJ1-1, reads EADIYQTPRYLVIGTGKKITLECSQTMGHDKMYWYQQDPGMELHLIHYSYGVNSTEKGDLSSESTVSRIRTEHFPLTLESARPSHTSQYLCASSEFRGGTEAFFGQGTRLTVV.

This chain connects TRBV6-1 to TRBJ2-5, with D tentatively TRBD1 (5 bases). The CDR3 is 14 amino acids. Per germline, CDR1 MNHNS and CDR2 SASEGT. V was cut by 7 bases and J by 4 bases, with 16 bases left in between. The CDR3 protein is CASTLGVMGETQYF. CDR3 bases: TGTGCCAGCACCTTAGGGGTAATGGGAGAGACCCAGTACTTC.

The chain links TRBV7-8 to TRBJ1-1, with unresolved D. The CDR3 is 13 residues long. V gave up 3 bases and J gave up 6 bases, with 11 bases separating them. Per germline, CDR1 SGHVS and CDR2 FQNEAQ. CDR3 sequence (DNA): TGTGCCAGCAGCTTTGTTGCCGGAGCTGAAGCTTTCTTT. Translation: CASSFVAGAEAFF.

The chain carries TRBV6-1 and TRBJ1-5; maybe TRBD1 (5 bases). The CDR3 consists of 15 residues. The ends were cut back, 7 bases at V and 0 bases at J, with 13 bases in the middle. Per the germline V gene, CDR1 is MNHNS and CDR2 is SASEGT. The CDR3 region is CASIRPGGSNQPQHF. The CDR3 DNA is TGTGCCAGCATTCGTCCCGGGGGTAGCAATCAGCCCCAGCATTTT.

CDR3 loop: CASSLVRVGKNIQYF. CDR3 bases: TGTGCCAGCAGCTTAGTTCGGGTAGGAAAAAACATTCAGTACTTC. The J gene is TRBJ2-4, the V gene TRBV7-2; D call uncertain. The CDR3 sequence is 15 residues long. The V end was cut by 1 base, the J end by 4 bases, with 11 bases between. The germline V gene encodes CDR1 SGHTA and CDR2 FQGNSA.

This clone came up a few times. The chain links TRBV28 to TRBJ1-3, with 7 bases matching TRBD1. The germline gives CDR1 MDHEN, CDR2 SYDVKM. The CDR3 extends over 13 amino acids. V lost 6 bases to trimming and J lost 4 bases; unmatched junction nucleotides: 3. Here the CDR3 DNA reads TGTGCCAGCAGGCTGGACAGGGGAAACACCATATATTTT. It encodes CASRLDRGNTIYF.

V usage is TRBV19 and J usage is TRBJ2-6; 11 positions match TRBD1. V dropped 4 bases and J dropped 3; count of bases not matched to a gene: 11. Germline V gene sequence: CDR1 LNHDA, CDR2 SQIVND (reference sequence). CDR3 length equals 19 residues. The CDR3 protein is CASSKGTGTGGHGANVLTF. Here the CDR3 DNA reads TGTGCCAGTAGTAAGGGGACCGGGACAGGGGGGCATGGGGCCAACGTCCTGACTTTC.

The chain is built from TRBV5-1 and TRBJ2-3; D is unclear. The CDR3 has 12 amino acids. Trimming took off 1 base at V and 0 bases at J, with 0 bases between the two ends. CDR1 and CDR2 from the germline V gene are SGHRS and YFSETQ. CDR3 residues: CASSLSTDTQYF. The CDR3 DNA is TGCGCCAGCAGCTTGAGCACAGATACGCAGTATTTT.

V and J are TRBV5-1 and TRBJ2-5; the D gene is possibly TRBD1 (5 bases). Trimming shortened V by 4 bases and J by 5 bases, and 12 bases separated the two germline ends. This CDR3 has 13 amino acids. The germline CDR1 and CDR2 sequences are SGHRS and YFSETQ. CDR3 sequence (DNA): TGCGCCAGCAGCCCTGGGGCGTCGGAGACCCAGTACTTC. It encodes CASSPGASETQYF.

This chain connects TRBV27 to TRBJ2-7; tentative D call: TRBD2 (5 bases). The germline V and J ends were trimmed by 6 bases and 4 bases, with 13 bases remaining between them. This CDR3 is 13 amino acids long. Germline V lookup: CDR1 MNHEY, CDR2 SMNVEV (reference sequence). CDR3 loop: CASSRGVLYEQYF. The CDR3 DNA follows: TGTGCCAGCAGCCGGGGAGTTCTATACGAGCAGTACTTC.

The chain recombines TRBV6-1 with TRBJ2-6; no clear D. Germline V gene sequence: CDR1 MNHNS, CDR2 SASEGT. V lost 7 bases and J lost 0, with 4 bases in between. The CDR3 runs to 13 residues. CDR3 protein: CASTPSGANVLTF. The DNA for the CDR3 is TGTGCCAGCACCCCCTCTGGGGCCAACGTCCTGACTTTC.

The chain combines TRBV6-5 with TRBJ1-4; 8 bases fit TRBD1. Germline values: CDR1 MNHEY, CDR2 SVGAGI. V lost 4 bases and J lost 11; bases outside the gene matches: 6. This CDR3 has 13 residues. In nucleotides, the CDR3 is TGTGCCAGCAGTTTCCAAGGACAGGGCAAACTGTTTTTT. Translating it yields CASSFQGQGKLFF.

J is TRBJ2-1 and V is TRBV11-3, with 7 bases identical to TRBD2. There are 14 residues in the CDR3. From germline, CDR1 is SGHNT and CDR2 YENEEA. V lost 0 bases to trimming and J lost 5 bases; unmatched junction nucleotides: 1. The DNA of the CDR3 is TGTGCCAGCAGCTTAGATGCGGGAGACAATGAGCAGTTCTTC. The encoded protein is CASSLDAGDNEQFF.

The chain recombines TRBV19 with TRBJ2-1; a weak D match, TRBD2 (5 bases). V lost 3 bases, J lost 6 bases, and 15 bases lay in between. The CDR3 spans 15 residues. Germline CDR1 and CDR2: LNHDA and SQIVND (reference sequence). CDR3: CASSMEDRVVNEQFF. DNA for the CDR3: TGTGCCAGTAGTATGGAGGACCGGGTGGTCAATGAGCAGTTCTTC. Complete variable domain (other parts from reference TRBV19 and TRBJ2-1): DGGITQSPKYLFRKEGQNVTLSCEQNLNHDAMYWYRQDPGQGLRLIYYSQIVNDFQKGDIAEGYSVSREKKESFPLTVTSAQKNPTAFYLCASSMEDRVVNEQFFGPGTRLTVL.

The rearrangement links TRBV7-9 to TRBJ2-7, with D unclear. In germline, CDR1 is SEHNR, CDR2 FQNEAQ (reference sequence). Trimming took off 4 bases at V and 4 bases at J, with 14 bases between the two ends. The length of the CDR3 is 14 residues. The CDR3 nucleotides read TGTGCCAGCAGCTCAGATATCAGCCTATACGAGCAGTACTTC. Its translation: CASSSDISLYEQYF.

The gene calls are TRBV21-1 and TRBJ1-6. TRBV21-1 represents a pseudogene. The CDR3 is made up of 19 amino acids. The CDR3 sequence: CASSKRQPLGAGANSPLHF. CDR3 in DNA: TGTGCCAGCAGCAAACGCCAACCATTGGGGGCGGGGGCTAATTCACCCCTCCACTTT.

The chain links TRBV18 to TRBJ2-7; D may be TRBD2 (7 bases). Trimming pared 4 bases from V and 4 bases from J, leaving 20 bases between. Germline assignment: CDR1 KGHSH and CDR2 LQKENI. The CDR3 covers 16 residues. This CDR3 is CASSRDYTERGYEQYF. CDR3 coding DNA: TGTGCCAGCTCACGGGACTACACTGAGAGGGGGTACGAGCAGTACTTC. The variable domain in full, with the rest retrieved from reference TRBV18 and TRBJ2-7, is NAGVMQNPRHLVRRRGQEARLRCSPMKGHSHVYWYRQLPEEGLKFMVYLQKENIIDESGMPKERFSAEFPKEGPSILRIQQVVRGDSAAYFCASSRDYTERGYEQYFGPGTRLTVT.

J is TRBJ2-5 and V is TRBV12-5, with D uncertain. The CDR3 is 12 residues long. V lost 5 bases to trimming and J lost 3 bases, with 7 bases between them. Germline-derived CDR1 and CDR2 are LGHNT and FRNRAP. This CDR3 is CASGVDEETQYF. The DNA of the CDR3 is TGTGCTAGTGGTGTGGACGAAGAGACCCAGTACTTC.

The CDR3, as DNA: TGTGCCAGCAGCTCCGCTCCGGGACTAGCGGGAGTCGAGCAGTACTTC. Residues: CASSSAPGLAGVEQYF. The chain couples TRBV7-8 to TRBJ2-7; 14 bases map to TRBD2. V gave up 4 bases and J gave up 6 bases; unmatched junction bases: 8. The CDR3 is 16 amino acids. Per the germline V gene, CDR1 is SGHVS and CDR2 is FQNEAQ.

The V and J genes are TRBV27 and TRBJ1-5, with D perhaps matching TRBD1 (5 bases). CDR1 is MNHEY, CDR2 SMNVEV, per germline (reference sequence). Trimming left V 6 bases short and J 0 bases short, with 12 bases between. The CDR3 totals 15 residues. CDR3 nucleotide sequence: TGTGCCAGCAGAGTACGGGGGGATAGCAATCAGCCCCAGCATTTT. This codes for CASRVRGDSNQPQHF.

This clone was seen a single time. The V call is TRBV28, the J call TRBJ2-7, with TRBD2 identical over 7 bases. V was pared by 7 bases and J by 2 bases, with 8 bases of the junction left unmatched. CDR1 MDHEN and CDR2 SYDVKM come from the germline V gene. This CDR3 comprises 14 residues. CDR3 loop: CASILTSEPYEQYF. CDR3 DNA sequence: TGTGCCAGCATCCTCACTAGCGAACCCTACGAGCAGTACTTC.

The chain carries TRBV4-1 and TRBJ1-1; 8 nucleotides match TRBD1. Per the germline V gene, CDR1 is MGHRA and CDR2 is YSYEKL. V lost 4 bases to trimming and J lost 3 bases; unmatched junction nucleotides: 7. CDR3 length: 15 residues. The CDR3 is CASSPSRGQDTEAFF. CDR3 DNA: TGCGCCAGCAGCCCCAGCAGGGGGCAGGACACTGAAGCTTTCTTT.

The rearrangement links TRBV27 to TRBJ1-2; 8 positions agree with TRBD1. The V and J ends lost 6 bases and 8 bases, in that order; junction bases with no gene match: 17. The CDR3 totals 16 residues. Germline V CDR1 and CDR2: MNHEY, SMNVEV (reference sequence). CDR3 bases: TGTGCCAGCAGACCCTCGGGGGCAGGGGGCGCGAAGGGCTACACCTTC. As protein: CASRPSGAGGAKGYTF.

The chain joins TRBV7-9 to TRBJ1-1, with no clear D. The CDR3 length is 13 residues. Germline V lookup: CDR1 SEHNR, CDR2 FQNEAQ (reference sequence). V gave up 5 bases and J gave up 6 bases, with 13 bases separating them. The CDR3 nucleotides read TGTGCCAGCAGCCCCAACCCGGGTTCTGAAGCTTTCTTT. Translating gives CASSPNPGSEAFF.

The chain joins TRBV28 to TRBJ1-1; D gene uncertain. The V gene lost 6 bases and the J gene lost 4 bases, with 21 bases spanning the gap. Germline CDR1 is MDHEN and CDR2 is SYDVKM. The CDR3 covers 16 residues. The CDR3 DNA sequence: TGTGCCAGCAGGTTAACAGAAGGAGGAGGGTTCACTGAAGCTTTCTTT. The encoded protein is CASRLTEGGGFTEAFF. Filled out from reference TRBV28 and TRBJ1-1, the complete variable domain reads DVKVTQSSRYLVKRTGEKVFLECVQDMDHENMFWYRQDPGLGLRLIYFSYDVKMKEKGDIPEGYSVSREKKERFSLILESASTNQTSMYLCASRLTEGGGFTEAFFGQGTRLTVV.

The chain couples TRBV5-5 to TRBJ2-7; no reliable D call. The V end was cut by 4 bases, the J end by 7 bases, with 18 bases between. The CDR3 sequence is 14 residues long. From germline, CDR1 is SGHKS and CDR2 YYEKEE (reference sequence). DNA for the CDR3: TGTGCCAGCAGCCGCCTGGACCACGACCGTGAGCAGTACTTC. Translated, it gives CASSRLDHDREQYF.

The rearrangement uses TRBV5-6 and TRBJ2-1; TRBD2 agrees at 13 bases. V lost 4 bases to trimming and J lost 6 bases; unmatched junction nucleotides: 7. The CDR3 extends over 16 amino acids. CDR1 and CDR2 from the germline V gene are SGHDT and YYEEEE. The CDR3 coding sequence is TGTGCCAGCAGCATGCGACTAGCGGGAGGTTTCAATGAGCAGTTCTTC. Protein: CASSMRLAGGFNEQFF. Looking up the rest from reference TRBV5-6 and TRBJ2-1 gives the full variable domain: DAGVTQSPTHLIKTRGQQVTLRCSPKSGHDTVSWYQQALGQGPQFIFQYYEEEERQRGNFPDRFSGHQFPNYSSELNVNALLLGDSALYLCASSMRLAGGFNEQFFGPGTRLTVL.

V gene TRBV28 combines with J gene TRBJ2-3; TRBD2 matches 7 bases. J was trimmed by 6 bases and V by 6 bases; bases with no gene match: 6. The germline CDR1 and CDR2 sequences are MDHEN and SYDVKM. There are 13 residues in the CDR3. CDR3 DNA sequence: TGTGCCAGCAGGCGGGGGAGTGTGGATACGCAGTATTTT. Protein product: CASRRGSVDTQYF. Variable domain in full (rest from reference TRBV28 and TRBJ2-3): DVKVTQSSRYLVKRTGEKVFLECVQDMDHENMFWYRQDPGLGLRLIYFSYDVKMKEKGDIPEGYSVSREKKERFSLILESASTNQTSMYLCASRRGSVDTQYFGPGTRLTVL.

The chain links TRBV4-1 to TRBJ2-5, with TRBD2 matching 12 bases. CDR3 length: 18 amino acids. Germline V gene lookup returns CDR1 MGHRA and CDR2 YSYEKL. V was clipped by 0 bases and J by 2 bases; unmatched bases: 7. CDR3 coding DNA: TGCGCCAGCAGCCAAGAAGGCCTAGCGGGAGGGAGACAAGAGACCCAGTACTTC. It translates to CASSQEGLAGGRQETQYF.